This entry concerns a single T cell receptor (beta chain). Its antigen is unknown. The CDR3 is 14 amino acids. V lost 3 bases and J 4 bases, leaving 12 bases between the germline ends. Germline values: CDR1 KGHSH, CDR2 LQKENI. The data originate from a study of T cell responses to AZD1222 COVID-19 vaccine. Only in-frame clones appear in the TCRdb table, and some are missing; sequencing was by immunoSEQ multiplex PCR. The sample has roughly 54,000 clones; about 89% are singletons. Notes on the study in general: Repertoire sampling occurred only after the peak T cell response. Only five or six AZD1222 recipients tested seropositive at baseline.

Both about-4-week and about-12-week second-dose recipients were combined. The gene calls are TRBV18 and TRBJ1-2, with unresolved D. Sample: peripheral blood, taken 28 days after the second AZD1222 dose. The origin of this receptor is an adult who received the AZD1222 COVID-19 vaccine. The CDR3 loop is CASSPAQQVYGYTF. CDR3 in DNA: TGTGCCAGCTCACCCGCGCAACAAGTCTATGGCTACACCTTC.